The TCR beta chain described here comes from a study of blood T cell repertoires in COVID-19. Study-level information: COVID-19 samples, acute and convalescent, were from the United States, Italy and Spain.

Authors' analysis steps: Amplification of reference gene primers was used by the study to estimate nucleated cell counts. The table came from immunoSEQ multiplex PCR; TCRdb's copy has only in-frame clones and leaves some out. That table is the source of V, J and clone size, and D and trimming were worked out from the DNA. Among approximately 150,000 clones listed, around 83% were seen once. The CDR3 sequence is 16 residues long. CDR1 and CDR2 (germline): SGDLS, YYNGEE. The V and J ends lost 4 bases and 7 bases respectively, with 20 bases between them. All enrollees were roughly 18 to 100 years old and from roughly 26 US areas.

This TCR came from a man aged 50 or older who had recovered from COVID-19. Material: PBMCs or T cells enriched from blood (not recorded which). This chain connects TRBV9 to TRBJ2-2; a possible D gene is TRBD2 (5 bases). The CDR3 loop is CASSPLAPYEGGELFF. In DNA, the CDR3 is TGTGCCAGCAGCCCCCTGGCTCCCTACGAGGGCGGGGAGCTGTTTTTT.